Below, 17 T cell receptor beta chains from the same sample are listed, as sequenced in a study of immune characterization of retroperitoneal liposarcoma. TCRdb fed the PCR reads into MiXCR, producing one record per CDR3 protein. The table has around 20,000 distinct CDR3 sequences, approximately 37% seen once; the top ten hold 6.5% to 9%. The sequenced sample was blood. These receptors were collected from a male donor with retroperitoneal liposarcoma.

This chain joins TRBV6-8 and TRBJ2-7, with D maybe TRBD1 (5 bases). The CDR3 totals 15 residues. Germline CDR1 and CDR2: MNHGY and SAAAGT. Deletions cut 5 bases from V and 2 bases from J, with 16 bases between. The CDR3 loop reads CASSAPDTNPYEQYF. The CDR3 region has the DNA TGTGCCAGCAGTGCCCCGGACACCAATCCCTACGAGCAGTACTTC.

Ten or more counts support this clonotype. V is TRBV12-3 or TRBV12-4 and J is TRBJ1-1; a possible D gene is TRBD1 (6 bases). This CDR3 has 14 amino acids. Trimming left V 7 bases short and J 5 bases short, with 17 bases between. CDR3 loop: CASTLGGGWTEAFF. The CDR3 coding sequence is TGTGCCAGCACATTGGGAGGGGGGTGGACTGAAGCTTTCTTT.

This sequence joins TRBV11-2 and TRBJ2-1; D might be TRBD1 or TRBD2, each matching 6 bases. Trimming removed 8 bases at V and 13 bases at J, with 21 bases between. This CDR3 contains 13 residues. Per germline, CDR1 SGHAT and CDR2 FQNNGV. CDR3 coding DNA: TGTGCCAGCCGAAGGGGGGTGCTAGAGACCCAGTTCTTC. It translates to CASRRGVLETQFF.

The chain combines TRBV6-1 with TRBJ2-5; D remains unclear. Germline V CDR1 and CDR2: MNHNS, SASEGT. This CDR3 is 13 amino acids long. The V and J ends lost 6 bases and 14 bases respectively, with 22 bases between them. The CDR3 sequence is CASSPVNTPGQYF. CDR3 bases: TGTGCCAGCAGCCCGGTCAACACTCCGGGCCAATACTTC.

Judged by abundance, this clonotype is medium-sized. This sequence joins TRBV6-1 and TRBJ2-1, with unresolved D. The germline V gene has CDR1 MNHNS and CDR2 SASEGT. The CDR3 extends over 14 amino acids. Trimming cost V 0 bases and J 10 bases, with 13 bases left between them. The CDR3 DNA reads as TGTGCCAGCAGTGAAGCGTGGGGTCCCCACGAGCAGTTCTTC. It is translated as CASSEAWGPHEQFF.

This clonotype appeared many times. This sequence joins TRBV7-3 and TRBJ2-1; D possibly corresponds to TRBD1 (5 bases). TRBJ2-7 explains the end of the DNA better; the J call may be wrong. The CDR3 covers 15 residues. Germline V CDR1 and CDR2: SGHTA, FQGTGA. Here the CDR3 DNA reads TGTGCCAGCAGCTTCCAGGCAGGGTTCGACAATGAGCAGTACTTC. Translation gives CASSFQAGFDNEQYF.

The J gene is TRBJ2-1, the V gene TRBV12-3 or TRBV12-4; D tentatively reads TRBD1 or TRBD2 (5 bases each). Trimming pared 2 bases from V and 8 bases from J, leaving 13 bases between. The CDR3 runs to 14 residues. CDR3 in amino acids: CASSLLAGAHEQFF. CDR3 bases: TGTGCCAGCAGTTTATTGGCCGGGGCGCATGAGCAGTTCTTC.

In its sample, this clonotype was seen many times. This rearrangement joins TRBV11-3 to TRBJ2-5, with 11 bases identical to TRBD2. The germline gives CDR1 SGHNT, CDR2 YENEEA. The CDR3 is 14 residues long. V gave up 5 bases and J gave up 11 bases; unmatched junction bases: 10. CDR3 bases: TGTGCCAGCAGCGACCGGACTAGCGGGCTTGAGCAGTACTTC. Translating gives CASSDRTSGLEQYF.

This clonotype has a handful of counts. This chain connects TRBV11-3 to TRBJ2-3; D remains unclear. V dropped 3 bases and J dropped 5 bases, with 9 bases sitting between them. The germline gives CDR1 SGHNT, CDR2 YENEEA. The CDR3 has 13 residues. CDR3 in DNA: TGTGCCAGCAGCTTTTCAGATAAAGATACGCAGTATTTT. Protein: CASSFSDKDTQYF.

There are many counts of this clonotype. The chain uses TRBV6-1 and TRBJ1-6; possibly TRBD1 for D (5 bases). Germline loops: CDR1 MNHNS, CDR2 SASEGT. This CDR3 spans 16 amino acids. Trimming took off 7 bases at V and 5 bases at J, with 18 bases between the two ends. The CDR3 coding sequence is TGTGCCAGCATCTTTTCTGGGGGGAGGAATAATTCACCCCTCCACTTT. Translation gives CASIFSGGRNNSPLHF.

This clonotype was seen ten or more times. This CDR3 is CASSEVNRSWDTQYF. The DNA of the CDR3 is TGTGCCAGCAGTGAAGTGAACAGAAGTTGGGATACGCAGTATTTT. The chain has TRBV6-1 and TRBJ2-3; the D is unclear. The CDR3 sequence is 15 residues long. The V end lost 1 base, the J end lost 6 bases, and 14 bases lay between the germline ends. Germline values: CDR1 MNHNS, CDR2 SASEGT.

This clonotype was seen more than once but under ten times. The rearrangement joins TRBV11-2 to TRBJ2-7, with 9 nucleotides matching TRBD1. The CDR3 is 15 amino acids. V was pared by 5 bases and J by 3 bases, with 8 bases of the junction left unmatched. Germline V gene data show CDR1 as SGHAT and CDR2 as FQNNGV. The CDR3 sequence is CASSTVRDRDYEQYF. DNA for the CDR3: TGTGCCAGCAGCACCGTCCGGGACAGGGACTACGAGCAGTACTTC.

This clonotype was seen a few times. The J gene is TRBJ2-3, the V gene TRBV11-1; D might be TRBD2 (6 bases). Germline CDR1 SGHAT, CDR2 FQDESV (reference sequence). The germline V and J ends were trimmed by 5 bases and 2 bases, with 11 bases remaining between them. The CDR3 covers 14 residues. CDR3: CASSRRGNTDTQYF. In DNA form, the CDR3 reads TGTGCCAGCAGCCGCCGGGGGAACACAGATACGCAGTATTTT.

The chain has TRBV6-1 and TRBJ2-5; the D call may be TRBD1 or TRBD2 (5 bases each). The J call is uncertain, as TRBJ2-1 better fits the DNA end. CDR1 and CDR2 (germline): MNHNS, SASEGT. The length of the CDR3 is 15 residues. This CDR3 reads CASRTGAVGTYDQFF. DNA for the CDR3: TGTGCCAGCAGGACCGGGGCTGTGGGGACGTACGATCAGTTCTTC.

This clonotype was detected only a few times. The rearrangement uses TRBV6-1 and TRBJ2-1; D is possibly TRBD1 (5 bases). Germline V gene sequence: CDR1 MNHNS, CDR2 SASEGT. V lost 5 bases and J 10 bases, leaving 24 bases between the germline ends. The CDR3 extends over 16 amino acids. In nucleotides, the CDR3 is TGTGCCAGCAGTTTCAATGACAGACAGATTTCCTACGAGCAGTTCTTC. This gives the protein CASSFNDRQISYEQFF.

This clonotype was counted a few times. CDR3 nucleotides: TGTGCCAGCAGCCCTAAGCGGGAGGGCCCCGACAATGAGCAGTTCTTC. This sequence encodes CASSPKREGPDNEQFF. The chain uses TRBV12-3 or TRBV12-4 and TRBJ2-1, with TRBD2 matching over 10 bases. The CDR3 contains 16 residues. Losses at the gene ends were 6 bases for V and 5 bases for J; bases not matched to a gene: 10.

Turning to this clonotype: A much larger clone differs from this one at a single base, so this may be a read error. The CDR3 does not close with the conserved phenylalanine or tryptophan, likely indicating a read error. This chain connects TRBV6-1 to TRBJ2-3; no clear D gene. Germline V CDR1 and CDR2: MNHNS, SASEGT. The CDR3 sequence is 10 residues long. V lost 8 bases, J lost 6 bases, and 6 bases lay in between. CDR3 sequence: CASRRDTQYC. CDR3 sequence (DNA): TGTGCCAGCCGGCGGGATACGCAGTATTGT.